These 26 T cell receptor beta chains were sequenced from one sample in a study of OX40 agonist ivuxolimab in advanced cancers. TCRdb's copy holds only in-frame clones and misses some; the assay was immunoSEQ multiplex PCR. Of some 79,000 clones listed, over 75% are singletons. Sequencing used CD4+ or CD8+ T cells sorted from blood, obtained in a trial of the OX40 agonist ivuxolimab. The receptor source for this set is an adult with an advanced solid tumor such as melanoma, head and neck, liver or kidney cancer.

The chain joins TRBV28 to TRBJ2-7; D is undetermined. The CDR3 extends over 12 amino acids. Germline V CDR1 and CDR2: MDHEN, SYDVKM. V lost 3 bases and J lost 3, with 6 bases in between. CDR3 bases: TGTGCCAGCAGTTTCCCGGGCTACGAGCAGTACTTC. This gives the protein CASSFPGYEQYF. The full variable domain, rest sourced from reference TRBV28 and TRBJ2-7, is DVKVTQSSRYLVKRTGEKVFLECVQDMDHENMFWYRQDPGLGLRLIYFSYDVKMKEKGDIPEGYSVSREKKERFSLILESASTNQTSMYLCASSFPGYEQYFGPGTRLTVT.

CDR3 sequence: CASSLSVGETQYF. Written as DNA, the CDR3 is TGTGCCAGCAGCTTATCCGTTGGGGAGACCCAGTACTTC. The chain links TRBV7-3 to TRBJ2-5; D remains unclear. Germline lookup yields CDR1 SGHTA and CDR2 FQGTGA. The CDR3 spans 13 residues. V was pared by 2 bases and J by 5 bases, with 9 bases between.

The chain joins TRBV6-1 to TRBJ2-5; 12 nucleotides align to TRBD2. Germline values: CDR1 MNHNS, CDR2 SASEGT. The ends lost 8 bases at V and 5 bases at J; junction bases unmatched: 3. The CDR3 is made up of 13 amino acids. As DNA, the CDR3 is TGTGCCAGCTGGACTAGCGGGGCGGAGACCCAGTACTTC. Translation gives CASWTSGAETQYF.

The rearrangement joins TRBV7-3 to TRBJ2-2; 7 bases are shared with TRBD2. Trimming at V came to 0 bases and at J to 5 bases, leaving 3 bases not matched to a gene. This CDR3 comprises 15 residues. The germline V gene has CDR1 SGHTA and CDR2 FQGTGA. The CDR3 spells CASSLTPSGTGELFF. CDR3 sequence (DNA): TGTGCCAGCAGCTTAACGCCTAGCGGTACCGGGGAGCTGTTTTTT. The variable domain in full, completed from reference TRBV7-3 and TRBJ2-2, reads GAGVSQTPSNKVTEKGKYVELRCDPISGHTALYWYRQSLGQGPEFLIYFQGTGAADDSGLPNDRFFAVRPEGSVSTLKIQRTERGDSAVYLCASSLTPSGTGELFFGEGSRLTVL.

This clone has only a few counts. The CDR3 sequence: CASSPTSDEQYF. CDR3 bases: TGTGCCAGCAGCCCGACTAGTGACGAGCAGTACTTC. V and J are TRBV6-6 and TRBJ2-7; the D gene is possibly TRBD2 (6 bases). Germline CDR1 is MNHNY and CDR2 is SVGAGI (reference sequence). V lost 6 bases, J lost 5 bases, and 11 bases lay in between. The CDR3 runs to 12 residues.

A single count supports this clone. CDR3: CASSDGTSGGQETQYF. The CDR3 DNA sequence: TGCGCCAGCAGTGACGGGACTAGCGGGGGCCAAGAGACCCAGTACTTC. V usage is TRBV10-1 and J usage is TRBJ2-5; 14 positions match TRBD2. CDR3 length equals 16 residues. V trimming: 3 bases; J trimming: 1 base; junction bases outside the gene matches: 1. Per the germline V gene, CDR1 is WNHNN and CDR2 is SYGVQD (reference sequence).

The chain recombines TRBV29-1 with TRBJ1-1; no definite D call. Germline assignment: CDR1 SQVTM and CDR2 ANQGSEA. The CDR3 sequence is 13 residues long. Trimming left V 0 bases short and J 6 bases short, with 11 bases between. In DNA, the CDR3 is TGCAGCGTTGAAGATCAAGAAGGATCTGAAGCTTTCTTT. Residues: CSVEDQEGSEAFF.

V and J are TRBV7-8 and TRBJ2-5; 7 bases map to TRBD1. V shed 4 bases and J 5 bases; nucleotides not matched to a gene: 10. Germline CDR1 SGHVS, CDR2 FQNEAQ. The CDR3 has 15 residues. Written as DNA, the CDR3 is TGTGCCAGCAGCTGGATGACGTTACAGGGGGAGACCCAGTACTTC. This gives the protein CASSWMTLQGETQYF.

The chain carries TRBV5-1 and TRBJ2-2; 9 positions agree with TRBD1. Germline values: CDR1 SGHRS, CDR2 YFSETQ. Trimming at V came to 4 bases and at J to 4 bases, leaving 11 bases not matched to a gene. This CDR3 is 17 amino acids long. The CDR3 spells CASSTGSGTGSTGELFF. CDR3 sequence (DNA): TGCGCCAGCAGCACCGGTTCCGGGACAGGGTCCACCGGGGAGCTGTTTTTT.

This clone was seen a single time. The chain links TRBV2 to TRBJ2-7; D is uncertain. The V end was cut by 7 bases, the J end by 6 bases, with 10 bases between. Germline-derived CDR1 and CDR2 are SNHLY and FYNNEI. The CDR3 loop spans 11 amino acids. The CDR3 sequence is CASKTGLEQYF. The CDR3 nucleotides read TGTGCCAGCAAAACGGGCCTCGAGCAGTACTTC.

The rearrangement uses TRBV30 and TRBJ2-5; D possibly corresponds to TRBD2 (5 bases). V was cut by 4 bases and J by 5 bases, with 17 bases left in between. This CDR3 comprises 14 residues. Germline values: CDR1 GTSNPN, CDR2 SVGIG (reference sequence). CDR3 nucleotide sequence: TGTGCCTGGACGTTACGAGGGCTGGGGGAGACCCAGTACTTC. This gives the protein CAWTLRGLGETQYF. Based on the CDR3 plus reference TRBV30 and TRBJ2-5, the full variable domain is SQTIHQWPATLVQPVGSPLSLECTVEGTSNPNLYWYRQAAGRGLQLLFYSVGIGQISSEVPQNLSASRPQDRQFILSSKKLLLSDSGFYLCAWTLRGLGETQYFGPGTRLLVL.

The J gene is TRBJ2-7, the V gene TRBV18; 16 positions agree with TRBD2. J lost 3 bases, V lost 6 bases, and 8 bases had no gene match. The CDR3 is 17 residues long. Germline lookup yields CDR1 KGHSH and CDR2 LQKENI. Here the CDR3 DNA reads TGTGCCAGCTCGTCCGGGACTAGCGGGAGGGTGGGCTACGAGCAGTACTTC. It is translated as CASSSGTSGRVGYEQYF.

This chain connects TRBV7-3 to TRBJ2-7; TRBD1 is a possible D gene (5 bases). From germline, CDR1 is SGHTA and CDR2 FQGTGA. The CDR3 covers 13 residues. V dropped 5 bases and J dropped 3 bases, with 11 bases sitting between them. CDR3 sequence reads: CASSQATGYEQYF. Written as DNA, the CDR3 is TGTGCCAGCAGCCAAGCCACAGGCTACGAGCAGTACTTC.

This chain joins TRBV7-9 and TRBJ1-3; D not certain. In germline, CDR1 is SEHNR, CDR2 FQNEAQ (reference sequence). V was pared by 10 bases and J by 0 bases, with 16 bases between. The CDR3 runs 15 residues. CDR3: CATSPRSSSGNTIYF. CDR3 nucleotide sequence: TGTGCCACCTCCCCCCGCTCCAGCTCTGGAAACACCATATATTTT. The variable domain in full, with the rest retrieved from reference TRBV7-9 and TRBJ1-3, is DTGVSQNPRHKITKRGQNVTFRCDPISEHNRLYWYRQTLGQGPEFLTYFQNEAQLEKSRLLSDRFSAERPKGSFSTLEIQRTEQGDSAMYLCATSPRSSSGNTIYFGEGSWLTVV.

The rearrangement links TRBV5-1 to TRBJ2-7; the match to TRBD1 covers 12 bases. The trim removed 4 bases at V and 7 bases at J, leaving 9 bases unmatched. The CDR3 contains 15 residues. Germline loops: CDR1 SGHRS, CDR2 YFSETQ. CDR3 in amino acids: CASSRPGQGAGEQYF. CDR3 nucleotides: TGCGCCAGCAGCCGCCCGGGACAGGGGGCGGGGGAGCAGTACTTC.

The V call is TRBV6-1, the J call TRBJ1-4; 7 positions agree with TRBD1. V was pared by 4 bases and J by 6 bases, with 5 bases of the junction left unmatched. Germline CDR1 MNHNS, CDR2 SASEGT. The CDR3 runs to 14 residues. The CDR3 loop is CASSAGGNYEKLFF. The CDR3 nucleotides read TGTGCCAGCAGTGCAGGGGGGAATTATGAAAAACTGTTTTTT.

This clone was picked up a small number of times. Here the CDR3 reads CASSSLADALGEQFF. CDR3 nucleotide sequence: TGCGCCAGCAGCTCACTAGCGGACGCCTTAGGTGAGCAGTTCTTC. The rearrangement uses TRBV5-1 and TRBJ2-1; 8 bases map to TRBD2. The V gene's germline CDR1 is SGHRS and CDR2 YFSETQ. Unmatched junction bases numbered 11, after V lost 3 bases and J lost 9 bases. The CDR3 length is 15 residues.

The count of this clone is one. The genes are TRBV6-5 and TRBJ1-2; D gene uncertain. Per germline, CDR1 MNHEY and CDR2 SVGAGI. Trimming stripped 10 bases from V and 6 bases from J, with 9 bases between. The CDR3 length is 10 residues. The chain's CDR3 is CATRRNGYTF. The CDR3 DNA reads TGTGCCACCCGACGGAATGGCTACACCTTC.

The V call is TRBV11-3, the J call TRBJ2-1; D is unresolved. This CDR3 contains 13 residues. Germline CDR1 reads SGHNT; CDR2 reads YENEEA. V was trimmed by 6 bases and J by 8 bases, leaving 14 bases between them. The CDR3 nucleotides read TGTGCCAGCAGTCGAGGAGTAGGGTATGAGCAGTTCTTC. This translates into CASSRGVGYEQFF.

The table lists this clone with a few counts. Different DNA sequences within this sample yield the same CDR3. The V call is TRBV7-2, the J call TRBJ1-2; 7 nucleotides match TRBD1. The CDR3 sequence is 13 residues long. Trimming removed 5 bases from V and 7 bases from J; junction bases left unmatched: 7. The germline V gene has CDR1 SGHTA and CDR2 FQGNSA. The CDR3 DNA reads as TGTGCCAGCAGCCGAGACAGGGTTAGTGGCTACACCTTC. Protein: CASSRDRVSGYTF.

The V and J genes are TRBV19 and TRBJ2-1; 12 bases map to TRBD2. V lost 5 bases, J lost 0 bases, and 11 bases stayed unmatched. Germline V gene lookup returns CDR1 LNHDA and CDR2 SQIVND (reference sequence). The CDR3 consists of 19 residues. CDR3 coding DNA: TGTGCCAGTAGTTCCGAGACTAGCGGGAGCTACAGCTCCTACAATGAGCAGTTCTTC. Translation gives CASSSETSGSYSSYNEQFF.

This clone is a singleton in its sample. The rearrangement joins TRBV30 to TRBJ2-6; 7 positions match TRBD1. With V trimmed by 4 bases and J by 2 bases, 5 bases remained unmatched. This CDR3 has 15 amino acids. Germline CDR1 GTSNPN, CDR2 SVGIG (reference sequence). DNA for the CDR3: TGTGCCTGGAACCACGACAGGGCTGGGGCCAACGTCCTGACTTTC. Translation gives CAWNHDRAGANVLTF.

The chain carries TRBV11-3 and TRBJ2-5; 9 nucleotides match TRBD2. CDR1 is SGHNT and CDR2 is YENEEA in the germline V gene. The CDR3 has 14 amino acids. V shed 3 bases and J 3 bases; nucleotides not matched to a gene: 2. The CDR3 loop is CASSFAGGEETQYF. The CDR3 DNA follows: TGTGCCAGCAGCTTTGCGGGAGGGGAAGAGACCCAGTACTTC.

For the CDR3, the DNA is TGCGCCAGCAGCTCCCGGGGTACGCAAGAGACCCAGTACTTC. Its translation is CASSSRGTQETQYF. V gene TRBV5-1 combines with J gene TRBJ2-5; possibly TRBD2 for D (5 bases). Looked up from germline, CDR1 is SGHRS and CDR2 is YFSETQ. Trimming removed 3 bases at V and 2 bases at J, with 11 bases between. The CDR3 consists of 14 residues.

The chain recombines TRBV9 with TRBJ2-2; D might be TRBD1 or TRBD2, each matching 5 bases. V gave up 7 bases and J gave up 2 bases, with 9 bases separating them. CDR1 and CDR2 (germline): SGDLS, YYNGEE. The CDR3 totals 13 residues. The CDR3 DNA sequence: TGTGCCAGCGCCCGGGGCAACACCGGGGAGCTGTTTTTT. Translating it yields CASARGNTGELFF.

V gene TRBV7-6 combines with J gene TRBJ2-5; the D gene could be TRBD1 or TRBD2 (5 bases each). Germline CDR1 reads SGHVS; CDR2 reads FNYEAQ. This CDR3 is built from 14 residues. The V and J ends lost 1 base and 4 bases respectively, with 10 bases between them. CDR3 sequence (DNA): TGTGCCAGCAGCTTAGATGGGGGTAGAGAGACCCAGTACTTC. Protein: CASSLDGGRETQYF.